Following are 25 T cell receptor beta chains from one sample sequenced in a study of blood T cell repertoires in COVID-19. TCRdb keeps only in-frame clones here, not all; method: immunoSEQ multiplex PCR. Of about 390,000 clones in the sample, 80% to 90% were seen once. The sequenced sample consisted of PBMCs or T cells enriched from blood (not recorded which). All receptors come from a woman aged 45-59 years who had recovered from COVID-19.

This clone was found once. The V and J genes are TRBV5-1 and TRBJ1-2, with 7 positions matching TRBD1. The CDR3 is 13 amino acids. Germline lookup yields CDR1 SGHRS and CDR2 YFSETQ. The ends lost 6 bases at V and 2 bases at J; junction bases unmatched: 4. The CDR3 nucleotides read TGCGCCAGCACAGAGACAGGGAACTATGGCTACACCTTC. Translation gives CASTETGNYGYTF.

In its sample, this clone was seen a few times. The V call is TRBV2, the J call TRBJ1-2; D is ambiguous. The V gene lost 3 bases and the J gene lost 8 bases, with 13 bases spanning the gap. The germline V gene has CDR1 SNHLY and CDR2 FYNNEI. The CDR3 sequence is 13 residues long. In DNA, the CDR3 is TGTGCCAGCAGTGAGGAGGGAATGAAGGGCTACACCTTC. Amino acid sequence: CASSEEGMKGYTF.

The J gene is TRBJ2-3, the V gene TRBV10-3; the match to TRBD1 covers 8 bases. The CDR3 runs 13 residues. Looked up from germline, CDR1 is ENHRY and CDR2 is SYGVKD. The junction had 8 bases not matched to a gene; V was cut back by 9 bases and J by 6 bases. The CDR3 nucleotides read TGTGCCATATCAGGGGGCTCGGGGGATACGCAGTATTTT. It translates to CAISGGSGDTQYF.

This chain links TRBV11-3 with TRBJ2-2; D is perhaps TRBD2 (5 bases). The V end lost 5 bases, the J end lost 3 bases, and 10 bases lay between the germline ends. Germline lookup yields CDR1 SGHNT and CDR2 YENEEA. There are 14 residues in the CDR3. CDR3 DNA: TGTGCCAGCAGCGTCACTAGGGACACCGGGGAGCTGTTTTTT. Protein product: CASSVTRDTGELFF.

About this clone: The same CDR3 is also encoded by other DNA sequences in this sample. The CDR3 DNA sequence: TGTGCCTGGAGTGTAGGGACACATCAGCCCCAGCATTTT. Its protein is CAWSVGTHQPQHF. The J gene is TRBJ1-5, the V gene TRBV30, with D maybe TRBD1 (6 bases). CDR1 is GTSNPN and CDR2 is SVGIG in the germline V gene (reference sequence). Between the trimmed V and J ends, which lost 0 bases and 5 bases, there was a span of 8 bases. The CDR3 sequence is 13 residues long.

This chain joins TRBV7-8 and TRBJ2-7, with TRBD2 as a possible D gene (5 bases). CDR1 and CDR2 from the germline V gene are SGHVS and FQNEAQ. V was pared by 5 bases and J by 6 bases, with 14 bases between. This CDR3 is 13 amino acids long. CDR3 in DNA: TGTGCCAGCAGCCGGGAACTAGGATCCGAGCAGTACTTC. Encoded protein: CASSRELGSEQYF.

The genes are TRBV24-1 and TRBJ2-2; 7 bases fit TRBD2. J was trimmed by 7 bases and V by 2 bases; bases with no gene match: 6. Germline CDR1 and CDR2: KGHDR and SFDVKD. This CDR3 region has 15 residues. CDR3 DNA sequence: TGTGCCACCAGTGATTCGAGCGGGGTCGGCGGGGAGCTGTTTTTT. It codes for CATSDSSGVGGELFF.

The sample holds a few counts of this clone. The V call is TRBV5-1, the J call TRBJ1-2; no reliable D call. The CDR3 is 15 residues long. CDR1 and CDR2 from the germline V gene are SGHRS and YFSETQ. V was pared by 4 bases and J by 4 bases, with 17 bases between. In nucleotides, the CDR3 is TGCGCCAGCAGCCCTACCTCCTCCGGGAGCTATGGCTACACCTTC. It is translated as CASSPTSSGSYGYTF.

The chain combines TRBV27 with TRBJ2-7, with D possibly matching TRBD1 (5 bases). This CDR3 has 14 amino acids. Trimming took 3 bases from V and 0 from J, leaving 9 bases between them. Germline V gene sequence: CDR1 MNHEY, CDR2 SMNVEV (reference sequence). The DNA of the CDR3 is TGTGCCAGCAGTTTGAGGCAGGGCTCCTACGAGCAGTACTTC. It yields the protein CASSLRQGSYEQYF.

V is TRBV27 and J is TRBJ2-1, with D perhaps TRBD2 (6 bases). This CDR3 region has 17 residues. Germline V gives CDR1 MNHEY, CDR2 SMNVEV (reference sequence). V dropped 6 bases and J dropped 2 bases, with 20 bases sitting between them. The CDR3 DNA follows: TGTGCCAGCAGCAAGATTCGAGGAGGGGACGCCTACAATGAGCAGTTCTTC. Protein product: CASSKIRGGDAYNEQFF.

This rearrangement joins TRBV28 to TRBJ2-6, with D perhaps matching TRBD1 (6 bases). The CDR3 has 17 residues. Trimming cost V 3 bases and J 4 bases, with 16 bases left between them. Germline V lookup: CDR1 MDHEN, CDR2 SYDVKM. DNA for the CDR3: TGTGCCAGCAGTTTGTACCGGGACATTCTCGGGGCCAACGTCCTGACTTTC. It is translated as CASSLYRDILGANVLTF.

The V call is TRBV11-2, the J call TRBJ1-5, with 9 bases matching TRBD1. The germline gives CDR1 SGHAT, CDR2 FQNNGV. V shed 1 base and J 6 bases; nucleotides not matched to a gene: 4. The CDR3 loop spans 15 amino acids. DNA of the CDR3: TGTGCCAGCAGCTTAGTGGGACAGGGACTTCAGCCCCAGCATTTT. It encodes CASSLVGQGLQPQHF.

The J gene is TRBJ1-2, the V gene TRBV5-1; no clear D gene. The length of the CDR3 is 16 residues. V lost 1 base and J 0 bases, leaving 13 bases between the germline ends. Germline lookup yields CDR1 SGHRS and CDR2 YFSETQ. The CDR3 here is CASSLNGEIANYGYTF. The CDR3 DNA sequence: TGCGCCAGCAGCTTGAACGGGGAGATTGCTAACTATGGCTACACCTTC.

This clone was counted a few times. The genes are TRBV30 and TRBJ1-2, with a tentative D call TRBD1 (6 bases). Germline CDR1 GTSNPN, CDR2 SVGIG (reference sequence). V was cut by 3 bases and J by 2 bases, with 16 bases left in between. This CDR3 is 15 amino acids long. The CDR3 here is CAWRERGALNYGYTF. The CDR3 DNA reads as TGTGCCTGGAGAGAGCGGGGGGCGCTAAACTATGGCTACACCTTC.

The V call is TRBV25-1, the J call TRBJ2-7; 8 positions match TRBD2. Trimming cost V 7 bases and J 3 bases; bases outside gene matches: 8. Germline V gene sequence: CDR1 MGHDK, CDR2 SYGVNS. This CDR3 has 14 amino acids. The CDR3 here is CASIGNGGGYEQYF. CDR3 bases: TGTGCCAGCATCGGCAACGGGGGGGGCTACGAGCAGTACTTC.

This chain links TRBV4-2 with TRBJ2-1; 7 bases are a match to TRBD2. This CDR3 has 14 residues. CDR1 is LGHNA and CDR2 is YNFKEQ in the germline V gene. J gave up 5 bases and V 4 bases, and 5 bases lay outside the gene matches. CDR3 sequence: CASSRGGSNNEQFF. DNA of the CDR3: TGTGCCAGCAGCCGGGGGGGATCCAACAATGAGCAGTTCTTC.

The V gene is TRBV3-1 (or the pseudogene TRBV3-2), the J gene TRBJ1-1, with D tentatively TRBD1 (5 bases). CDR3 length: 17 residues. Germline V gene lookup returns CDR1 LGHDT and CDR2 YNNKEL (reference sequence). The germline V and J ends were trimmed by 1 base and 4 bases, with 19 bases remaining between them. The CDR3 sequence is CASSQGWGVGGGTEAFF. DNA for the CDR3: TGTGCCAGCAGCCAAGGATGGGGCGTGGGGGGAGGCACTGAAGCTTTCTTT.

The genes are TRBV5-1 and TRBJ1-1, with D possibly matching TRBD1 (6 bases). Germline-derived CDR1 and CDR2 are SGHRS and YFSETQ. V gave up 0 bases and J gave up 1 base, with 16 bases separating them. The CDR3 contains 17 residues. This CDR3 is CASSLGGSGTTNTEAFF. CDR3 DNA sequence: TGCGCCAGCAGCTTGGGGGGATCCGGGACAACGAACACTGAAGCTTTCTTT.

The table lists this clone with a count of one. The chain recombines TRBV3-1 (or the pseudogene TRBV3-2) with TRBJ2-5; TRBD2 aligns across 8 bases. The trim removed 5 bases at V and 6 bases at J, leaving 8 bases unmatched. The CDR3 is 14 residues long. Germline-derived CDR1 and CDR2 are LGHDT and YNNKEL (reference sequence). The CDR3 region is CASSERGGVKTQYF. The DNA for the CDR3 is TGTGCCAGCAGCGAACGGGGGGGCGTAAAGACCCAGTACTTC.

CDR3 nucleotide sequence: TGCGCCAGCAGCCAAGATCGAGGGGGGGTGAGTTCACCCCTCCACTTT. Translating it yields CASSQDRGGVSSPLHF. This chain links TRBV4-3 with TRBJ1-6, with D tentatively TRBD1 (6 bases). Germline CDR1 is LGHNA and CDR2 is YSLEER. This CDR3 region has 16 residues. The V end was cut by 0 bases, the J end by 9 bases, with 15 bases between.

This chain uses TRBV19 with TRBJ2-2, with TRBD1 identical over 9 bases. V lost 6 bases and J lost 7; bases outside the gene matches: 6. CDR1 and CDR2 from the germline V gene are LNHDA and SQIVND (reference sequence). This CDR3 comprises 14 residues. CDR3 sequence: CASSPGTGHGELFF. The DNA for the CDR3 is TGTGCCAGTAGCCCCGGGACAGGGCACGGGGAGCTGTTTTTT.

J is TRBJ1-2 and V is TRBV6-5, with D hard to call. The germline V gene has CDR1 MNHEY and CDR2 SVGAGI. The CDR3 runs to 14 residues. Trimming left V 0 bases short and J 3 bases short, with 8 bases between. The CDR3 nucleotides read TGTGCCAGCAGTTACTCGCCCCAGTACTATGGCTACACCTTC. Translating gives CASSYSPQYYGYTF.

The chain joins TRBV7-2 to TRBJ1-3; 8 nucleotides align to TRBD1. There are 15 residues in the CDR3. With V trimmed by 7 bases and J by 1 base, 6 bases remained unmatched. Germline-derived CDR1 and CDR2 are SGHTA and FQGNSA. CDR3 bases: TGTGCCAGCAAGAACAGGGGGACGTCTGGAAACACCATATATTTT. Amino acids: CASKNRGTSGNTIYF.

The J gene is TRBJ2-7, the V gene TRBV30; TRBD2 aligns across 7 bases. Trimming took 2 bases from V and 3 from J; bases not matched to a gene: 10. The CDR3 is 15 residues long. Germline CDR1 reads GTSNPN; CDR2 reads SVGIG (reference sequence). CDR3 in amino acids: CAWSRGSGVIYEQYF. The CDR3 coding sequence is TGTGCCTGGAGTCGGGGCAGCGGGGTAATCTACGAGCAGTACTTC.

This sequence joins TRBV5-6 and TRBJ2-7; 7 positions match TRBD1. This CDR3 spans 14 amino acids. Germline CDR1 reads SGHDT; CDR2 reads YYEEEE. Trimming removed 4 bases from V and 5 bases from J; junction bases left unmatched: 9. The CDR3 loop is CASSRRGGVNEQYF. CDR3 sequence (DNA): TGTGCCAGCAGCAGGAGAGGGGGCGTAAACGAGCAGTACTTC.